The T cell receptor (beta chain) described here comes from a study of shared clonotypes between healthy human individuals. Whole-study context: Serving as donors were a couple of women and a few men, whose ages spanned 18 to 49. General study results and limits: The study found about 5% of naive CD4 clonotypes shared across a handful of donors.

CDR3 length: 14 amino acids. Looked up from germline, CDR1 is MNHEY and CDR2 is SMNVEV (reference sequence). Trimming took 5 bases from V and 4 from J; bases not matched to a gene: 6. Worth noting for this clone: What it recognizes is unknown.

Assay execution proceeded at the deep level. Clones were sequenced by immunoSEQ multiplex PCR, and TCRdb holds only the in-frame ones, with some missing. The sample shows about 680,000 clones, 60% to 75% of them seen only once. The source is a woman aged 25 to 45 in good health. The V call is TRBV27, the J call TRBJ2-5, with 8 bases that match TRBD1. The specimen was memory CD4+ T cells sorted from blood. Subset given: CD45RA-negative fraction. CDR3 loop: CASSAADRGETQYF. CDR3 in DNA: TGTGCCAGCAGTGCCGCAGACAGGGGAGAGACCCAGTACTTC.